The 26 T cell receptor beta chains given below trace back to one sample, sequenced in a study of T cells expressing NK-cell markers. TCRdb re-analyzed the 5' RACE reads; it lists each CDR3 protein once, without DNA. The sample table sets out about 440,000 distinct CDR3 sequences. Sequencing was done on a sample of blood T cells: a sorted CD56 or NKG2C T cell subset, CD4+ or CD8+ T cells, or bulk PBMC T cells (not recorded which). These receptors all stem from a woman aged 18-69 years in good health.

The chain is built from TRBV7-8 and TRBJ2-5; checking the TCRdb D call of TRBD1 is not possible without DNA. The CDR3 is made up of 15 amino acids. The germline CDR1 and CDR2 sequences are SGHVS and FQNEAQ. CDR3 amino acids: CASSSISGEQETQYF.

V gene TRBV6-1 combines with J gene TRBJ2-1; TCRdb gives TRBD1 as the D gene, but with no DNA this cannot be confirmed. The V gene's germline CDR1 is MNHNS and CDR2 SASEGT. The CDR3 spans 16 residues. This CDR3 is CASSRGSGQGTNEQFF.

The V gene is TRBV29-1, the J gene TRBJ2-1; no DNA is available, so the TRBD1 call from TCRdb remains unchecked. This CDR3 has 13 residues. Germline V gene data show CDR1 as SQVTM and CDR2 as ANQGSEA. The CDR3 reads CSVAGYQGNEQFF.

The chain employs TRBV5-1 and TRBJ2-5. The CDR3 covers 15 residues. Germline lookup yields CDR1 SGHRS and CDR2 YFSETQ. The CDR3 sequence: CASTPPLGAQETQYF.

V is TRBV29-1 and J is TRBJ2-1; TCRdb indicates TRBD2, and absent DNA this call remains unverified. The CDR3 runs 12 residues. The germline V gene has CDR1 SQVTM and CDR2 ANQGSEA. CDR3 protein: CSVVTSGNEQFF.

The chain recombines TRBV9 with TRBJ1-3. The CDR3 has 12 amino acids. Germline lookup yields CDR1 SGDLS and CDR2 YYNGEE. The CDR3 spells CASSATGNTIYF.

This sequence joins TRBV12-3 or TRBV12-4 and TRBJ1-3. The CDR3 is 15 amino acids. CDR3 sequence: CASSALDISGNTIYF.

V usage is TRBV29-1 and J usage is TRBJ2-7; TCRdb's assignment of TRBD1 cannot be checked, as there is no DNA. Per the germline V gene, CDR1 is SQVTM and CDR2 is ANQGSEA. The CDR3 loop spans 11 amino acids. CDR3 protein: CSASGFHEQYF.

J is TRBJ2-5 and V is TRBV7-9. This CDR3 is built from 12 residues. The germline V gene encodes CDR1 SEHNR and CDR2 FQNEAQ (reference sequence). CDR3 amino acids: CASSLMRETQYF.

The genes are TRBV3-1 and TRBJ2-3. The CDR3 covers 11 residues. Germline V gene lookup returns CDR1 LGHDT and CDR2 YNNKEL (reference sequence). The CDR3 here is CASSQGDTQYF.

Here the CDR3 reads CASSPRGRSDTEAFF. The genes are TRBV6-2 or TRBV6-3 and TRBJ1-1; TCRdb's assignment of TRBD1 cannot be checked, as there is no DNA. Germline CDR1 is MNHEY and CDR2 is SVGEGT. The CDR3 runs to 15 residues.

The chain joins TRBV5-5 to TRBJ1-4. This CDR3 is 13 amino acids long. From germline, CDR1 is SGHKS and CDR2 YYEKEE (reference sequence). The chain's CDR3 is CASSLPPYEKLFF.

The chain combines TRBV5-1 with TRBJ2-5; with no DNA, the TCRdb D assignment of TRBD2 cannot be verified. The CDR3 covers 13 residues. The germline gives CDR1 SGHRS, CDR2 YFSETQ. The CDR3 sequence is CASSPDSRGPQYF.

This chain joins TRBV12-3 or TRBV12-4 and TRBJ1-1; TCRdb lists TRBD1, though no DNA is available to test this call. The CDR3 is made up of 14 amino acids. The CDR3 sequence: CASSLSGVNTEAFF.

This chain links TRBV6-1 with TRBJ1-5. The V gene's germline CDR1 is MNHNS and CDR2 SASEGT. CDR3 size: 14 residues. The CDR3 region is CASTLGAGGEPQHF.

This rearrangement joins TRBV3-1 to TRBJ2-2; TCRdb reports TRBD1, a call that lacks DNA to check it against. Germline V CDR1 and CDR2: LGHDT, YNNKEL (reference sequence). This CDR3 comprises 15 residues. Here the CDR3 reads CASSMSAGGAGELFF.

The chain employs TRBV7-9 and TRBJ2-7. CDR1 is SEHNR and CDR2 is FQNEAQ in the germline V gene (reference sequence). This CDR3 region has 12 residues. The CDR3: CASSPGLGIWYF.

This chain's CDR3 is CASIPSGGLNEQFF. V and J are TRBV12-3 or TRBV12-4 and TRBJ2-1; checking the TCRdb D call of TRBD2 is not possible without DNA. The CDR3 covers 14 residues.

The J gene is TRBJ2-1, the V gene TRBV4-2; checking the TCRdb D call of TRBD2 is not possible without DNA. The germline CDR1 and CDR2 sequences are LGHNA and YNFKEQ. The CDR3 is 15 amino acids. CDR3 protein: CASSPAGLAVNEQFF.

The J gene is TRBJ2-7, the V gene TRBV7-9; with no DNA, the TCRdb D assignment of TRBD1 cannot be verified. This CDR3 has 12 amino acids. CDR1 SEHNR and CDR2 FQNEAQ come from the germline V gene (reference sequence). CDR3 in amino acids: CASSLGQTEQYF.

The rearrangement uses TRBV7-2 and TRBJ2-2; TCRdb gives TRBD2 as the D gene, but with no DNA this cannot be confirmed. The CDR3 is 16 amino acids. The V gene's germline CDR1 is SGHTA and CDR2 FQGNSA. The CDR3 is CASSLLAGANTGELFF.

This chain joins TRBV7-2 and TRBJ1-1; TCRdb lists TRBD1, though no DNA is available to test this call. The CDR3 contains 14 residues. Germline V gene data show CDR1 as SGHTA and CDR2 as FQGNSA. CDR3 sequence: CASSLEILGGTAFF.

V is TRBV20-1 and J is TRBJ2-7; the TCRdb D gene call, TRBD1, has no DNA to confirm it. Per germline, CDR1 DFQATT and CDR2 SNEGSKA (reference sequence). This CDR3 spans 15 amino acids. CDR3 loop: CSATPGGQGFGEQYF.

CDR3 region: CSAPGTLYEQYF. This chain connects TRBV20-1 to TRBJ2-7; TCRdb reports TRBD1, a call that lacks DNA to check it against. Germline CDR1 and CDR2: DFQATT and SNEGSKA (reference sequence). This CDR3 comprises 12 residues.

V is TRBV29-1 and J is TRBJ1-1. The CDR3 has 13 residues. The germline gives CDR1 SQVTM, CDR2 ANQGSEA. This CDR3 reads CSVPGTLNTEAFF. Filled out from reference TRBV29-1 and TRBJ1-1, the complete variable domain reads SAVISQKPSRDICQRGTSLTIQCQVDSQVTMMFWYRQQPGQSLTLIATANQGSEATYESGFVIDKFPISRPNLTFSTLTVSNMSPEDSSIYLCSVPGTLNTEAFFGQGTRLTVV.

J is TRBJ2-1 and V is TRBV7-3; TCRdb's D call, TRBD2, is unchecked because there is no DNA. The CDR3 loop spans 15 amino acids. CDR1 and CDR2 (germline): SGHTA, FQGTGA. CDR3 protein: CASSPGSLALNEQFF.